This TCR beta chain emerged from a study of beta chain features in type 1 diabetes (dated by TCRdb to the late 2010s). As for the study more broadly: Mean age, gender distribution, total cell number and subset yield were not different between patients and healthy donors. A total of over 90,000,000 sorted cells were examined across all samples, and a strong correlation was observed between cell number per subset and RNA yield. Naive and central memory subsets were obtained from all 30 or so donors, but regulatory and stem cell-like memory subsets were isolated from only 8 patients and 8 healthy donors. In the study, TCRB repertoires of sorted circulating CD4+ T cell subsets from recently diagnosed type 1 diabetes patients were compared with those of matched healthy donors.

Overall study results and their limits: Because small numbers of individuals were included in the HLA sub-analyses, any influence of HLA type on TCRB rearrangement was left unresolved. Type 1 diabetes patients showed a moderate but significant shortening of TCRB CDR3 length in all four CD4+ subsets. PCR might favor shorter templates, but patient and control samples were amplified and corrected together, so any skew would affect both groups equally. Naive, central memory and regulatory TCRB repertoires appeared more similar among patients than among healthy donors. Fewer insertions and more nucleotide deletions at VDJ recombination sites were observed in patients with type 1 diabetes, implying thymic rearrangement abnormalities. Because cDNA rather than genomic DNA was sequenced, highly expressing activated cells could have been over-represented, although no difference in activation and CD3 levels was found between groups.

All of the isolated RNA was reverse transcribed with the High Capacity cDNA Reverse Transcription Kit, so expressed TCRB transcripts were sequenced. Deep immunoSEQ sequencing was applied to naive, central memory and regulatory T cell samples, giving an average of approximately 3.8 million total reads per sample. Sorted cells were lysed in RLT buffer and RNA was extracted with DNase-treated RNeasy Micro or Mini kits, depending on cell number. To prevent cross-contamination, each cell subset was processed individually, whereas patient and healthy donor samples were processed jointly. The immunoSEQ multiplex PCR was used to amplify TCRB sequences from cDNA, yielding 87-bp fragments that span the CDR3 region. Amplicons were sequenced on the Illumina HiSeq platform. The authors' analysis ran thus. PCR bias was corrected computationally using synthetic template baselines, and reads within Hamming distance 2 were collapsed, with unmergeable singletons discarded. Reads were aligned against IMGT so that V, D and J genes, CDR3 length and insertions or deletions at six rearrangement sites could be assigned. Clonotype counts were normalized to sorted cell number within each subset before computing true diversity and Gini coefficients with the tcR R package. The overlap coefficient, calculated on TCRB nucleotide sequences, was used to quantify repertoire sharing. This immuneACCESS table, as held by TCRdb, lists in-frame sequences with V and J called but not all clones. Of the missing ones, under half trace to an unresolved V gene in checked studies; the others have no known cause. V, J and clone size reflect that table, while D and trimming were determined from the DNA. This sample has some 220,000 clones in its table, and roughly a tenth of those were observed once. 1% to 1.5% of the sample belongs to the ten largest clones.

A single peripheral blood draw of around 120 mL on average was collected from each donor into heparinised tubes. Naive, central memory, regulatory and stem cell-like memory CD4+ T cells were sorted on a BD FACSAria II using a panel including CD45RO, CCR7, CD25, CD127, CD95 and CD27. Every sorted population had a purity above 95%. PBMCs were isolated immediately by Lymphoprep density gradient centrifugation and stained directly without culture. To minimize batch effects, samples were stained and sorted in pairs, one healthy donor with one patient per experiment. This clone was counted between two and nine times. Its antigen is not yet known. No quality values exist for individual bases; no much larger clone is one base distant. The CDR3 holds 16 amino acids from the cysteine to the phenylalanine. The entry retains the CDR3 DNA only, 48 bases that are in frame from base 1. Trimming accounts for 0 bases at V and 5 bases at J, while the number of junction bases matched to no gene is 9. CDR1 is given as SGHRS and CDR2 as YFSETQ, both from the germline V gene.

The rearrangement joined TRBV5-1 to TRBJ2-7, with 9 junctional bases fitting TRBD1. Sequencing used central memory CD4+ T cells from blood. The TCR was taken from a young man in good health. The CDR3 protein sequence reads: CASSLVSGTGIHEQYF. The bases are TGCGCCAGCAGCTTGGTGTCCGGGACAGGGATCCACGAGCAGTACTTC. With the rest looked up from the reference TRBV5-1 and TRBJ2-7 genes rather than sequenced, the full variable domain is KAGVTQTPRYLIKTRGQQVTLSCSPISGHRSVSWYQQTPGQGLQFLFEYFSETQRNKGNFPGRFSGRQFSNSRSEMNVSTLELGDSALYLCASSLVSGTGIHEQYFGPGTRLTVT.